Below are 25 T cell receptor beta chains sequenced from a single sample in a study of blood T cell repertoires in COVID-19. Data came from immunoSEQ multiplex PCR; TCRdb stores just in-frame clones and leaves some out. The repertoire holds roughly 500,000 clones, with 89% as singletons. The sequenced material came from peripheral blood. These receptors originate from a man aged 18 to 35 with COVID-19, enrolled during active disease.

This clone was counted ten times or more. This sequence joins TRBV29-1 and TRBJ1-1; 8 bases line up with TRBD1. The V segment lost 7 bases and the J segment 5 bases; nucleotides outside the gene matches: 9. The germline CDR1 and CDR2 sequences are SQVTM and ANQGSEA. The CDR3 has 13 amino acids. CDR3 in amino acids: CSGATGAGTEAFF. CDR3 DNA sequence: TGCAGCGGTGCGACAGGGGCGGGGACTGAAGCTTTCTTT.

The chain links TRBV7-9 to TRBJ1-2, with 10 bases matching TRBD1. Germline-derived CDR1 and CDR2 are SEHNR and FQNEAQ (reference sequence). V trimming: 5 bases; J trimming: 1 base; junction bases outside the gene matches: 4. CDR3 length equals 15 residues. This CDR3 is CASSPGQGGNYGYTF. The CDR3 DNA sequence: TGTGCCAGCAGCCCCGGACAGGGGGGTAACTATGGCTACACCTTC.

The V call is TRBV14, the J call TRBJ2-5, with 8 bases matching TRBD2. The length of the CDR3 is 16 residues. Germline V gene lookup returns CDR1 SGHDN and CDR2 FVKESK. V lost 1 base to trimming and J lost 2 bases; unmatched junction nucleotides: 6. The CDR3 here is CASSQGVLAAQETQYF. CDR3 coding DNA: TGTGCCAGCAGCCAAGGTGTACTAGCGGCTCAAGAGACCCAGTACTTC.

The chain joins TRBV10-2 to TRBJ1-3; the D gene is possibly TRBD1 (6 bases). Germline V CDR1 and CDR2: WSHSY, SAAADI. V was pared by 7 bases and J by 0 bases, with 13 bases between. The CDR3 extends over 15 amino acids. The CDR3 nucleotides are TGCGCCAGCACCGGATTCAGGGGCTCTGGAAACACCATATATTTT. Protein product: CASTGFRGSGNTIYF.

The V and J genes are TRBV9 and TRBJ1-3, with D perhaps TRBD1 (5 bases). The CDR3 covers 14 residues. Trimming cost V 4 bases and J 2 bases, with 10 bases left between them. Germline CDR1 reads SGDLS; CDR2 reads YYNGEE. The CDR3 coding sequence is TGTGCCAGCAGCCCTGACAGTGCTGGAAACACCATATATTTT. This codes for CASSPDSAGNTIYF.

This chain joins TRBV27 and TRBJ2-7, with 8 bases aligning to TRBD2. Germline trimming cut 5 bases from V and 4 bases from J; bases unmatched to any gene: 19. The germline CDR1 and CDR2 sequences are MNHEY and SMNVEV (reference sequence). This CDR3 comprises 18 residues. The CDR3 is CASSLEGPRAGASYEQYF. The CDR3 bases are TGTGCCAGCAGTCTAGAAGGGCCGCGAGCGGGAGCATCTTACGAGCAGTACTTC.

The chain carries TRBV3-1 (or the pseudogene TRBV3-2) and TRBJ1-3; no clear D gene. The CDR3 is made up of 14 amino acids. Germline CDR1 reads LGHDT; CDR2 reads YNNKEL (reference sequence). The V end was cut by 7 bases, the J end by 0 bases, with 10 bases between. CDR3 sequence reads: CASTAQSSGNTIYF. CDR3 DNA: TGTGCCAGCACCGCACAGAGCTCTGGAAACACCATATATTTT.

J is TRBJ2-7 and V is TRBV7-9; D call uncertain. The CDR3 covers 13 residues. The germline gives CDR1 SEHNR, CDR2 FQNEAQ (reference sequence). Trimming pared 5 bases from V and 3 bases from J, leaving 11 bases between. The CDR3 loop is CASSMTPIYEQYF. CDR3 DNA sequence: TGTGCCAGCAGCATGACTCCCATCTACGAGCAGTACTTC.

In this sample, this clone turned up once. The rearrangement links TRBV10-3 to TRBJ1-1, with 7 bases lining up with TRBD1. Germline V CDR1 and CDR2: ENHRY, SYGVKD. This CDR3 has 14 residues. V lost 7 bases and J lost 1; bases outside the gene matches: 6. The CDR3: CAIMAGQTNTEAFF. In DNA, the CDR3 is TGTGCCATCATGGCGGGACAGACGAACACTGAAGCTTTCTTT.

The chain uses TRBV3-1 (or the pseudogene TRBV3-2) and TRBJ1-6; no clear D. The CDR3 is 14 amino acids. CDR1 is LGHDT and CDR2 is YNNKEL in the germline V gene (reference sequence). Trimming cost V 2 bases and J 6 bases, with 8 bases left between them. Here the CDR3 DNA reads TGTGCCAGCAGCCAACCCGGAGTTAATTCACCCCTCCACTTT. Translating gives CASSQPGVNSPLHF.

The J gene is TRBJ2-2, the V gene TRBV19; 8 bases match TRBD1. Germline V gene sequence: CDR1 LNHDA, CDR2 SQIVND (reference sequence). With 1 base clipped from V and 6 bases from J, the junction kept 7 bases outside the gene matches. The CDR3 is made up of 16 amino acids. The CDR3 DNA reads TGTGCCAGTAGTATAGGGGGCAGGGGGCACCCCGGGGAGCTGTTTTTT. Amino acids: CASSIGGRGHPGELFF.

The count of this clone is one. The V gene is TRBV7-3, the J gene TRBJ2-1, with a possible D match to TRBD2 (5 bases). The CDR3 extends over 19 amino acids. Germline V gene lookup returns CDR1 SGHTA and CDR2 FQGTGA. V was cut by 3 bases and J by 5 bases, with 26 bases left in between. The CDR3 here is CASSFSGWGEEGKDNEQFF. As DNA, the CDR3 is TGTGCCAGCAGCTTTTCGGGCTGGGGAGAAGAAGGGAAGGACAATGAGCAGTTCTTC.

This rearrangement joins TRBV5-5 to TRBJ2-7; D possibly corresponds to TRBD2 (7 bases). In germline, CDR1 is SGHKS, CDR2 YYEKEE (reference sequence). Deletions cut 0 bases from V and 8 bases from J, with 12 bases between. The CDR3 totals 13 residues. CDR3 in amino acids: CASSLGRGDKQYF. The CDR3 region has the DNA TGTGCCAGCAGCTTGGGTCGGGGGGACAAGCAGTACTTC.

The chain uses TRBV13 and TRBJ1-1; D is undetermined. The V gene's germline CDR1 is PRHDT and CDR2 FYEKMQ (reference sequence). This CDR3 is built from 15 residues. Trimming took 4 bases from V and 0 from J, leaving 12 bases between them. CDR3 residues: CASSSRLGLNTEAFF. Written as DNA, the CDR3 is TGTGCCAGCAGCTCTCGACTCGGGTTGAACACTGAAGCTTTCTTT.

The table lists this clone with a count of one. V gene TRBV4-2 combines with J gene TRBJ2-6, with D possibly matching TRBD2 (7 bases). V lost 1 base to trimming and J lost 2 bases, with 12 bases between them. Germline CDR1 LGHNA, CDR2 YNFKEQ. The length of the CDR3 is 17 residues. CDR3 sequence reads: CASSQVGGGAGANVLTF. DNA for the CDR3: TGTGCCAGCAGCCAAGTTGGGGGGGGCGCTGGGGCCAACGTCCTGACTTTC.

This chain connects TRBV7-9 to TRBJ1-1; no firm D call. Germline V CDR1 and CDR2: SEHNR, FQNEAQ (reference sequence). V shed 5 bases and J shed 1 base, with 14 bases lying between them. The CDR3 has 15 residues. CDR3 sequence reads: CASSDNRPRNTEAFF. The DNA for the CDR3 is TGTGCCAGCAGCGACAACAGACCTCGGAACACTGAAGCTTTCTTT.

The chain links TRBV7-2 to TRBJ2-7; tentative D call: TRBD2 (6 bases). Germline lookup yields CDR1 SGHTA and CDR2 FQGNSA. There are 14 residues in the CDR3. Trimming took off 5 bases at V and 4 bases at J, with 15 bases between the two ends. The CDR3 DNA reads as TGTGCCAGCAGCCCCCGACGGGGGTGGTACGAGCAGTACTTC. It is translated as CASSPRRGWYEQYF.

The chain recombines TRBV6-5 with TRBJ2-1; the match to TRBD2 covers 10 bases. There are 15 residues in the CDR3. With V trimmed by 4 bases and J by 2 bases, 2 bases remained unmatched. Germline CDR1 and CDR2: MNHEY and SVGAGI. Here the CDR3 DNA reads TGTGCCAGCAGTTCCGGGACTAGCGCCTACAATGAGCAGTTCTTC. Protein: CASSSGTSAYNEQFF.

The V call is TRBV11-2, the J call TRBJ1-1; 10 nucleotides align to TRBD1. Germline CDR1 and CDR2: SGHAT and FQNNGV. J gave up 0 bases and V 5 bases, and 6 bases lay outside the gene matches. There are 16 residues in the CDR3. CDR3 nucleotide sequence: TGTGCCAGCAGCCCACTGACAGGGGGCATGAACACTGAAGCTTTCTTT. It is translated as CASSPLTGGMNTEAFF.

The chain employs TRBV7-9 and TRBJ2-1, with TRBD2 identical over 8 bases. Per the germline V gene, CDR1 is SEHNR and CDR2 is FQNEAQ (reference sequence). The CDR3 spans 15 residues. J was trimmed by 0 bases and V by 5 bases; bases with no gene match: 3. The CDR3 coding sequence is TGTGCCAGCAGCATACTAGCGGACTCCTACAATGAGCAGTTCTTC. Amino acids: CASSILADSYNEQFF.

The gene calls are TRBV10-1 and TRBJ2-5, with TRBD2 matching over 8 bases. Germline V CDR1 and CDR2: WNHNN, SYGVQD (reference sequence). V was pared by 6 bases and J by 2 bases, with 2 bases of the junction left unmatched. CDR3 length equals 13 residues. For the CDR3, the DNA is TGCGCCAGCAGCTCTAGCGGGCAAGAGACCCAGTACTTC. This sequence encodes CASSSSGQETQYF.

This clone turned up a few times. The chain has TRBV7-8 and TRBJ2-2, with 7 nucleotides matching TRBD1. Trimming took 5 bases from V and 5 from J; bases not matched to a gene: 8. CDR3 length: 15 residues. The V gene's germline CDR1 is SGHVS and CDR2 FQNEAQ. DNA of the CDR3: TGTGCCAGCAGCCCCTTGGGACAGAGTACCGGGGAGCTGTTTTTT. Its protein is CASSPLGQSTGELFF.

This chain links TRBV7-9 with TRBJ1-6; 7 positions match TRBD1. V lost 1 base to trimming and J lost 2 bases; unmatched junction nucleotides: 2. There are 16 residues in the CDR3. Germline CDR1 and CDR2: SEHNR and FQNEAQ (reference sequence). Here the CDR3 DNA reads TGTGCCAGCAGCTTAGGGACAGGCCCCTATAATTCACCCCTCCACTTT. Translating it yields CASSLGTGPYNSPLHF.

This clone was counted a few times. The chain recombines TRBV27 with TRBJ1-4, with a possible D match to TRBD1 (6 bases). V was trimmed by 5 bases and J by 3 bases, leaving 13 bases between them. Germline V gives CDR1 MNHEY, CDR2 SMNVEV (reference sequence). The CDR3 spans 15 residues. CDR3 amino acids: CASSGRGFANEKLFF. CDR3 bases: TGTGCCAGCAGTGGCAGGGGTTTCGCTAATGAAAAACTGTTTTTT.

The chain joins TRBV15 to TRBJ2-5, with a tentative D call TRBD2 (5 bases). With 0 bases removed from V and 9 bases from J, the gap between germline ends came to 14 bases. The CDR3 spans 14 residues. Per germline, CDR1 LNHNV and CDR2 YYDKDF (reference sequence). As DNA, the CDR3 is TGTGCCACCAGCAGAGATTCTTTCGGGGATGCCCAGTACTTC. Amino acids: CATSRDSFGDAQYF. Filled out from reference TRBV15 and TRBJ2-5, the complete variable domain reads DAMVIQNPRYQVTQFGKPVTLSCSQTLNHNVMYWYQQKSSQAPKLLFHYYDKDFNNEADTPDNFQSRRPNTSFCFLDIRSPGLGDTAMYLCATSRDSFGDAQYFGPGTRLLVL.